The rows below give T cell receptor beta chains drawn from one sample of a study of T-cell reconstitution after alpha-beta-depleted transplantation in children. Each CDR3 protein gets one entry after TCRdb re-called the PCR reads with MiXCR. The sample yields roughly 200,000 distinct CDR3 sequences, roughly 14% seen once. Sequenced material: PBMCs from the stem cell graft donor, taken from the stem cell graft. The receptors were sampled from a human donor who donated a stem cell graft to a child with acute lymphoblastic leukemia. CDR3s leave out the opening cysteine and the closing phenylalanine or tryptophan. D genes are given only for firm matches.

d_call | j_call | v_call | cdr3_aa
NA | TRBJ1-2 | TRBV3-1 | ASSPTGARGKDGYT
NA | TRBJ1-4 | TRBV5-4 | ASSLVGVEGEKLF
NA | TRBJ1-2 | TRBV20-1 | SARIHLENGYGYT
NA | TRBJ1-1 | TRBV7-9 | ASTLQHTEAF
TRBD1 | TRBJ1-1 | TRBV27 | ASSLQGALFQEAF
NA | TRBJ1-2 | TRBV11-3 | ASSRTGGQRQLGYT
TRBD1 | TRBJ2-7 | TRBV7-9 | ASRSGGYEQY
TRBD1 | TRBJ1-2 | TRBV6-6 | ASSEGQDYGYT
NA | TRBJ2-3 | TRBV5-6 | ASSAPGAARDTQY
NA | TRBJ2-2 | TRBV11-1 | ASSPILRAGTGELF
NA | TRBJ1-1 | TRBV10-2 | ASRKNTEAF
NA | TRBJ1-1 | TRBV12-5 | ASGLLSTGTEAF
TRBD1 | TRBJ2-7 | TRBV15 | ATSRDRVVGYEQY
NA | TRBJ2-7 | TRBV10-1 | ASSDWRQGSYEQY
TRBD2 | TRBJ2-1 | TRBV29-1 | SAGGGQATYNEQF
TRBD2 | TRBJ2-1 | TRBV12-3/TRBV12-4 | ASSRTSLNEQF
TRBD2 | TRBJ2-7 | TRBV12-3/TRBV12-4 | ASSSTSAIHEQY
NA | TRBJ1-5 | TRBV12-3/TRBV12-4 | ASSLTGVSQPQH
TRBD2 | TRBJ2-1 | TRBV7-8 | ASGLDGRTYNEQF
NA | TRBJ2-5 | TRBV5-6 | ASSFSPGSKETQY
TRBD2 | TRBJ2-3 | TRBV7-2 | ASSITGTSGNFGDTQY
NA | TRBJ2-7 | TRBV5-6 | ASSLDVGENYEQY
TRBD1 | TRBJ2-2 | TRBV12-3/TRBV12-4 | ASSSLDRGRIISPAGELF